Shown below are 5 T cell receptor beta chains from a single sample sequenced in a study of cytomegalovirus exposure and HLA in healthy donors (dated by TCRdb to about 2017). Library preparation employed the immunoSEQ multiplex PCR assay. For the multiplex PCR, a mixture combining 60 forward primers for TCR Vbeta segments and 13 reverse primers for TCR Jbeta segments was used. As stored in TCRdb, this immuneACCESS dataset retains in-frame rearrangements with V and J assigned. A fraction of the clones does not appear; measured against another copy, unresolved V genes explain less than half of the discrepancy, and the remainder lacks a known reason. Here the sample has roughly 69,000 clones; 73% occur a single time. Jointly, the top ten make up 5.4% of the sample. The sequencing input was PBMCs. These receptor sequences come from a man in his fifties or sixties in good health and CMV-seronegative.

CDR3 amino acids: CASSPEPGTGELFF. As DNA, the CDR3 is TGTGCCAGCAGCCCTGAACCGGGGACCGGGGAGCTGTTTTTT. The chain employs TRBV7-8 and TRBJ2-2; D perhaps matches TRBD2 (5 bases). Trimming removed 5 bases from V and 5 bases from J, with 12 bases in between. CDR1 is SGHVS, CDR2 FQNEAQ, per germline. The CDR3 loop spans 14 amino acids.

This chain links TRBV19 with TRBJ2-7, with a tentative D call TRBD2 (5 bases). Germline CDR1 is LNHDA and CDR2 is SQIVND (reference sequence). Trimming removed 6 bases at V and 0 bases at J, with 9 bases between. The CDR3 has 13 amino acids. Here the CDR3 reads CASRVGSSYEQYF. The CDR3 DNA reads as TGTGCCAGTAGAGTGGGGAGCTCCTACGAGCAGTACTTC.

The chain joins TRBV10-3 to TRBJ2-2, with 14 positions matching TRBD2. The CDR3 is 16 amino acids. Germline CDR1 ENHRY, CDR2 SYGVKD. J was trimmed by 5 bases and V by 8 bases; bases with no gene match: 7. In DNA, the CDR3 is TGTGCCATCGGGCGACTAGCGGGGGGGCAAACCGGGGAGCTGTTTTTT. The encoded protein is CAIGRLAGGQTGELFF.

The chain has TRBV4-1 and TRBJ2-1; D uncertain. This CDR3 spans 16 amino acids. Trimming cost V 0 bases and J 0 bases, with 9 bases left between them. Germline CDR1 reads MGHRA; CDR2 reads YSYEKL. DNA for the CDR3: TGCGCCAGCAGCCAAGAATCTCTGAGCTCCTACAATGAGCAGTTCTTC. This translates into CASSQESLSSYNEQFF.

The chain couples TRBV29-1 to TRBJ2-2; D gene uncertain. V lost 0 bases and J 4 bases, leaving 6 bases between the germline ends. The germline V gene encodes CDR1 SQVTM and CDR2 ANQGSEA. The CDR3 covers 13 residues. The CDR3 nucleotides are TGCAGCGTTGAAGATACAAGCACCGGGGAGCTGTTTTTT. Residues: CSVEDTSTGELFF.